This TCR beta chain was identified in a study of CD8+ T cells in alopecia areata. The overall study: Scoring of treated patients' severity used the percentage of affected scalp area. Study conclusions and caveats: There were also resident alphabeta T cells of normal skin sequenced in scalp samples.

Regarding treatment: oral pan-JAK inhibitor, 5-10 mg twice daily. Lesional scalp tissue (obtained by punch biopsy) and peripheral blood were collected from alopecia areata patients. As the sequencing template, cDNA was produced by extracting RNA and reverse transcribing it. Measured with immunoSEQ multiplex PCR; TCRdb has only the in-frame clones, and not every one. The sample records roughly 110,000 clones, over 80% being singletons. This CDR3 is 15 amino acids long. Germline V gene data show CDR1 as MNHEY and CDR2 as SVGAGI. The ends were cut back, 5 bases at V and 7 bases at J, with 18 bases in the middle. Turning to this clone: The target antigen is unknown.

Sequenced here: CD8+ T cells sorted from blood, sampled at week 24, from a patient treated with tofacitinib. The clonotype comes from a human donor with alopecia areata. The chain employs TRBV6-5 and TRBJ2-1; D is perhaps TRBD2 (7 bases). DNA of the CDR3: TGTGCCAGCAGTCGGGCGGGGGCTTTGGAGAATGAGCAGTTCTTC. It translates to CASSRAGALENEQFF.